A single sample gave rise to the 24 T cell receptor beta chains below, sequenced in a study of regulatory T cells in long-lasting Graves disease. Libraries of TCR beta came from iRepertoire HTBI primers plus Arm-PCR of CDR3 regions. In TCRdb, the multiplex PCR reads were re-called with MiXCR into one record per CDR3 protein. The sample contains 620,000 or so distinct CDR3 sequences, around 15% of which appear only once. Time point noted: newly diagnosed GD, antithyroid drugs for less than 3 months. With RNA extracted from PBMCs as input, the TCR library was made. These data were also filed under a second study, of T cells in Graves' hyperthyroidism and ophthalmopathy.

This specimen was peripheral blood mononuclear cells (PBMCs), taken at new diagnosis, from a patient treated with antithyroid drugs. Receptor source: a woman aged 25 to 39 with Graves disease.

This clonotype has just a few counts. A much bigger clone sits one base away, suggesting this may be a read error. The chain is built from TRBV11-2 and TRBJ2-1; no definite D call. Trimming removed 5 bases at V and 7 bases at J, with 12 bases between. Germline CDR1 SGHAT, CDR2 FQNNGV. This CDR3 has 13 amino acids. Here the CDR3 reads CASSISTWNEQFF. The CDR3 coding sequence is TGTGCCAGCAGCATTTCAACATGGAATGAGCAGTTCTTC.

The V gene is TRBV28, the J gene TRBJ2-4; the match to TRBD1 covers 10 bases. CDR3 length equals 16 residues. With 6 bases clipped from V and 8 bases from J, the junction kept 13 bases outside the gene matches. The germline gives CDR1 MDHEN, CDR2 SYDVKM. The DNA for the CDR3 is TGTGCCAGCAGCCCCAGCCGGGACAGGGGTCGTGACATTCAGTACTTC. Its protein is CASSPSRDRGRDIQYF.

The CDR3 DNA reads TGTGCCAGCGGGACTAGCGGGTCCCGGCAGTACTTC. Translated, it gives CASGTSGSRQYF. The chain is built from TRBV3-1 and TRBJ2-7, with 12 bases that match TRBD2. Germline V gene lookup returns CDR1 LGHDT and CDR2 YNNKEL (reference sequence). With V trimmed by 8 bases and J by 9 bases, 5 bases remained unmatched. This CDR3 spans 12 amino acids.

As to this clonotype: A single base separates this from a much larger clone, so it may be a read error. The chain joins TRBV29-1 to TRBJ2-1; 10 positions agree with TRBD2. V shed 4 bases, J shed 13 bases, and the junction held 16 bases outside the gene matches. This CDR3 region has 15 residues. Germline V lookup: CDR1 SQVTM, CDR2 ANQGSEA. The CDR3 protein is CSVAKASGSEGTQFF. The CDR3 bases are TGCAGCGTTGCCAAGGCTAGCGGGAGTGAGGGGACCCAGTTCTTC.

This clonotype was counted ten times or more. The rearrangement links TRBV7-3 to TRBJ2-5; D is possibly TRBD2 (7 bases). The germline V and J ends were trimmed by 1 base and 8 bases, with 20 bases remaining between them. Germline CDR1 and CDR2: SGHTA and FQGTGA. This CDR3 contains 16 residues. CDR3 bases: TGTGCCAGCAGCTTAAGCGGGGGCCCTGGCCTCGGCACCCAGTACTTC. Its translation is CASSLSGGPGLGTQYF.

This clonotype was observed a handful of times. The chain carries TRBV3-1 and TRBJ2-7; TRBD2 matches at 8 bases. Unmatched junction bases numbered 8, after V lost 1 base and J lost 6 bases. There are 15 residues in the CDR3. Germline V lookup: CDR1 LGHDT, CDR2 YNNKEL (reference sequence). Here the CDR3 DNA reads TGTGCCAGCAGCCAAGGGAACGGGAGGGGCCTCGAGCAGTACTTC. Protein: CASSQGNGRGLEQYF.

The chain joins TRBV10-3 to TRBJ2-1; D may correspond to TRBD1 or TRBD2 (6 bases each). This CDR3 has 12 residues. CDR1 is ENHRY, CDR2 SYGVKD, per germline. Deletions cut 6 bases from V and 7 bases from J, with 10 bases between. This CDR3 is CAIRGGQNEQFF. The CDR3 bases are TGTGCCATCAGAGGGGGGCAGAATGAGCAGTTCTTC.

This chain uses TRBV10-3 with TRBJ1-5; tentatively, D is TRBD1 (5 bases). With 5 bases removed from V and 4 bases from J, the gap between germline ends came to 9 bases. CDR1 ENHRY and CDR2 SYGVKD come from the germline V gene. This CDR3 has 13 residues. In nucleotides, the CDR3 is TGTGCCATCAGTCGGGACCTTAATCAGCCCCAGCATTTT. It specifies CAISRDLNQPQHF.

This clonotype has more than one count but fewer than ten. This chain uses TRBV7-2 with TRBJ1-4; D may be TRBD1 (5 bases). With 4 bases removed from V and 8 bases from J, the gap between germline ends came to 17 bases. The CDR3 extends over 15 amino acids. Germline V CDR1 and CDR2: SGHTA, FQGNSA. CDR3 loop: CASSSGTSIGEKLFF. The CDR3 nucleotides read TGTGCCAGCAGCTCAGGGACCTCGATAGGGGAAAAACTGTTTTTT. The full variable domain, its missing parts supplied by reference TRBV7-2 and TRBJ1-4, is GAGVSQSPSNKVTEKGKDVELRCDPISGHTALYWYRQSLGQGLEFLIYFQGNSAPDKSGLPSDRFSAERTGGSVSTLTIQRTQQEDSAVYLCASSSGTSIGEKLFFGSGTQLSVL.

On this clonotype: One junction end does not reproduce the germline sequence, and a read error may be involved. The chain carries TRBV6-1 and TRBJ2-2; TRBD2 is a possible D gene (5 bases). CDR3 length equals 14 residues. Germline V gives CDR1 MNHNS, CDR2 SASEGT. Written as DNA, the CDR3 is TGTGCCAGCGCCGTGGGAGCGGATACCGGGGAACTGTTTTTT. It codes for CASAVGADTGELFF.

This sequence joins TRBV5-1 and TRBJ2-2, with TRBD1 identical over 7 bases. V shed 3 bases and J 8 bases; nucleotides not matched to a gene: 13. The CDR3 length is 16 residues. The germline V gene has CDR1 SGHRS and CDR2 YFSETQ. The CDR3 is CASSSGATGAKGELFF. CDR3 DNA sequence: TGCGCCAGCAGCTCAGGCGCTACAGGGGCTAAGGGGGAGCTGTTTTTT.

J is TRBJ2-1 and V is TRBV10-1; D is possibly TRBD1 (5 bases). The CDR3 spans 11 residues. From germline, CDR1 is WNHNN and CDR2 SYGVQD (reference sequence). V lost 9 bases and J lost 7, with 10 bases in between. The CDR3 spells CARKQENEQFF. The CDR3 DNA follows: TGCGCCAGGAAACAGGAGAATGAGCAGTTCTTC.

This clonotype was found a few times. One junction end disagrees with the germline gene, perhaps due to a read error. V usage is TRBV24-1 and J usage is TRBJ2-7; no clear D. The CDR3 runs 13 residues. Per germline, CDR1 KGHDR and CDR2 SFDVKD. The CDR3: CATSRRQAYEQCF. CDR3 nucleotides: TGTGCCACCAGCAGAAGGCAAGCCTACGAGCAGTGCTTC.

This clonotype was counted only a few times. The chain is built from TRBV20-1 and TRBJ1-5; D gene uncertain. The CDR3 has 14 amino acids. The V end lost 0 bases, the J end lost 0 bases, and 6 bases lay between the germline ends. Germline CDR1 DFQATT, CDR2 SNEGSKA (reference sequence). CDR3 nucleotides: TGCAGTGCTAGAGATCAATATAGCAATCAGCCCCAGCATTTT. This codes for CSARDQYSNQPQHF.

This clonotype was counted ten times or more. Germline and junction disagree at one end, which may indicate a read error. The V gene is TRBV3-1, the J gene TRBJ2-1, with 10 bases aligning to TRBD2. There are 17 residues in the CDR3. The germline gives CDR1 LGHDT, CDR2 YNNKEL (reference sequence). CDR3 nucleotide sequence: TGTGCCAGCACCCAAACCACCTCCAGCGGGAGGGCCTTAGAGCAGTTCTTC. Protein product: CASTQTTSSGRALEQFF.

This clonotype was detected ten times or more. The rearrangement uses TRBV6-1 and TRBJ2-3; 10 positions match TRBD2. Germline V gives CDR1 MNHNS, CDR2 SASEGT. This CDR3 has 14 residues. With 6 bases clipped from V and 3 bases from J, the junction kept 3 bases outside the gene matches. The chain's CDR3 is CASRLAGGTDTQYF. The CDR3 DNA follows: TGTGCCAGCAGATTAGCGGGAGGAACAGATACGCAGTATTTT.

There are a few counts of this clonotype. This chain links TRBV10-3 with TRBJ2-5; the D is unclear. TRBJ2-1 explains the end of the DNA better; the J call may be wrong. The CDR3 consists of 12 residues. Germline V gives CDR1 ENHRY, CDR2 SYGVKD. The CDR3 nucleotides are TGTGCCATCAGTACTCTGGAAAATGAGCAGTTCTTC. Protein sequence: CAISTLENEQFF.

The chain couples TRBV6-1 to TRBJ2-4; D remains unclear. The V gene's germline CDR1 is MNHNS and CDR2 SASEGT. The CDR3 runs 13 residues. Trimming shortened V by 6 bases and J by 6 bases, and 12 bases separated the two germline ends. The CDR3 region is CASRPHGTNIQYF. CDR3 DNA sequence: TGTGCCAGCAGGCCCCACGGCACAAACATTCAGTACTTC.

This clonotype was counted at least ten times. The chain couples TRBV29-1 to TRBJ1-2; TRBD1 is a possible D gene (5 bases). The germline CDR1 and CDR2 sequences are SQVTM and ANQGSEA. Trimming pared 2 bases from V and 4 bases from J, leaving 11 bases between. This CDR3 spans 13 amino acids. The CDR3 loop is CSVENPGSYGYTF. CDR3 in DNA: TGCAGCGTTGAAAATCCAGGGAGCTATGGCTACACCTTC.

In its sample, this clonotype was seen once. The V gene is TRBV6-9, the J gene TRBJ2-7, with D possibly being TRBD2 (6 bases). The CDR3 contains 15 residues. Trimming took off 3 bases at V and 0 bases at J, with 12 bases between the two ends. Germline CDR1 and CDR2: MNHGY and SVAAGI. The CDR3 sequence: CASSYVGGSSYEQYF. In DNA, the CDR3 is TGTGCCAGCAGTTACGTCGGAGGGTCCTCCTACGAGCAGTACTTC.

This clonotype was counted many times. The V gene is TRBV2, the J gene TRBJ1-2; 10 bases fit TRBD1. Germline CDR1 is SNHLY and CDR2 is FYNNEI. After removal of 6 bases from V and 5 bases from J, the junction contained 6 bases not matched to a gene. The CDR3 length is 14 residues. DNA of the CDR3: TGTGCCAGCAGGAAAACGGGACAGGGGTATGGCTACACCTTC. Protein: CASRKTGQGYGYTF.

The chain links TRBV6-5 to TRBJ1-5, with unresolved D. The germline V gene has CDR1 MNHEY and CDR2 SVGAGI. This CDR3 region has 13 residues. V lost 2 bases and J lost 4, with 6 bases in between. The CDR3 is CASSYGQNQPQHF. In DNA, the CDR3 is TGTGCCAGCAGTTACGGGCAGAATCAGCCCCAGCATTTT.

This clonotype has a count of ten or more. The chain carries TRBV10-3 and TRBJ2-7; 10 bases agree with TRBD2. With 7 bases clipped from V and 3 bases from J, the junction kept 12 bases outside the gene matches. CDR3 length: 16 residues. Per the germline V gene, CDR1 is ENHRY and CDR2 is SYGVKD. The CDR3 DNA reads TGTGCCATCACCACCGGCCCCGCTAGCGGGAGCTACGAGCAGTACTTC. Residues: CAITTGPASGSYEQYF.

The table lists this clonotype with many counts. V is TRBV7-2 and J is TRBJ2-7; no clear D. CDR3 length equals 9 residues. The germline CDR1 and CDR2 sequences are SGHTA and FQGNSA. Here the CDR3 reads CAVGYEQYF. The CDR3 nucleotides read TGTGCAGTCGGTTACGAGCAGTACTTC.